This TCR beta chain was obtained from a study of shared clonotypes between healthy human individuals. At the level of the study: Every donor yielded three CD4 naive, three CD4 memory, two CD8 naive and one CD8 memory plate.

Overall study findings and caveats: Relative to memory subsets, naive subsets generally showed larger estimated richness.

In the naive CD8 group, cells lacked CD45RO and were positively selected for CCR7, so terminally differentiated effector memory CD45RA+ cells were left out. A word on this clone: Its specificity is unknown. The same CDR3 also results from other DNA sequences found in this sample.

The germline gives CDR1 SGDLS, CDR2 YYNGEE. Germline trimming cut 4 bases from V and 4 bases from J; bases unmatched to any gene: 4. CDR3 length equals 15 residues. Clones were sequenced by immunoSEQ multiplex PCR, and TCRdb holds only the in-frame ones, with some missing. The data show about 2,200,000 clones, approximately 94% seen once. The sequenced material came from naive CD8+ T cells from PBMCs. This chain uses TRBV9 with TRBJ2-1; 11 bases match TRBD2. The sequence was collected from a man younger than 35 in good health. Some clones in this sample may be carry-over from other donors' samples. The CDR3 DNA sequence: TGTGCCAGCAGCCCCGGGACTAGCGGTTACAATGAGCAGTTCTTC. This sequence encodes CASSPGTSGYNEQFF.